Below are 8 T cell receptor beta chains sequenced from a single sample in a study of glioma-infiltrating T cells after dendritic cell vaccination. Only in-frame clones appear in the TCRdb table, and some are missing; sequencing was by immunoSEQ multiplex PCR. The top ten clones hold 9.2% of a sample with about 64,000 clones, approximately 78% of them seen once. The sequenced sample was blood, obtained before dendritic cell vaccination. The receptors here all came from a human donor with glioblastoma.

V gene TRBV7-8 combines with J gene TRBJ2-3; 11 bases fit TRBD2. The germline V gene has CDR1 SGHVS and CDR2 FQNEAQ. The length of the CDR3 is 18 residues. V lost 6 bases, J lost 3 bases, and 14 bases stayed unmatched. Here the CDR3 reads CASRLNPSGGHRTDTQYF. The CDR3, as DNA: TGTGCCAGCAGGCTTAACCCTAGCGGGGGGCATCGTACAGATACGCAGTATTTT.

This sequence joins TRBV10-3 and TRBJ2-5; TRBD1 is a possible D gene (6 bases). The tail of the sequence fits TRBJ2-7 better, so the J call may be wrong. The V gene's germline CDR1 is ENHRY and CDR2 SYGVKD. CDR3 length: 14 residues. This CDR3 reads CAISELRTAYEQYF. The CDR3 nucleotides read TGTGCCATCAGTGAGTTACGGACAGCCTACGAGCAGTACTTC.

The chain uses TRBV11-3 and TRBJ2-2; D perhaps matches TRBD1 (5 bases). The CDR3 is 15 amino acids. Germline V gene sequence: CDR1 SGHNT, CDR2 YENEEA. Trimming left V 1 base short and J 4 bases short, with 10 bases between. CDR3 sequence reads: CASSLGGASTGELFF. The DNA of the CDR3 is TGTGCCAGCAGCTTAGGTGGGGCGAGCACCGGGGAGCTGTTTTTT. Using reference TRBV11-3 and TRBJ2-2 for the parts outside the CDR3, the full variable domain is EAGVVQSPRYKIIEKKQPVAFWCNPISGHNTLYWYLQNLGQGPELLIRYENEEAVDDSQLPKDRFSAERLKGVDSTLKIQPAELGDSAVYLCASSLGGASTGELFFGEGSRLTVL.

This clone was recorded a few times. The chain links TRBV4-1 to TRBJ1-6; no firm D call. This CDR3 is 17 amino acids long. Germline CDR1 reads MGHRA; CDR2 reads YSYEKL. V lost 0 bases and J 0 bases, leaving 9 bases between the germline ends. The CDR3 spells CASSQDRVDSYNSPLHF. In DNA, the CDR3 is TGCGCCAGCAGCCAAGATCGGGTTGACTCCTATAATTCACCCCTCCACTTT.

The gene calls are TRBV11-2 and TRBJ2-1; 10 positions match TRBD2. Trimming at V came to 4 bases and at J to 7 bases, leaving 4 bases not matched to a gene. The CDR3 has 14 residues. The germline V gene encodes CDR1 SGHAT and CDR2 FQNNGV. The CDR3 loop is CASSYSGGGNEQFF. In nucleotides, the CDR3 is TGTGCCAGCAGCTACAGCGGGGGGGGGAATGAGCAGTTCTTC. The variable domain in full, completed from reference TRBV11-2 and TRBJ2-1, reads EAGVAQSPRYKIIEKRQSVAFWCNPISGHATLYWYQQILGQGPKLLIQFQNNGVVDDSQLPKDRFSAERLKGVDSTLKIQPAKLEDSAVYLCASSYSGGGNEQFFGPGTRLTVL.

This sequence joins TRBV7-9 and TRBJ1-5; 9 bases are a match to TRBD1. The germline gives CDR1 SEHNR, CDR2 FQNEAQ (reference sequence). This CDR3 comprises 17 residues. Unmatched junction bases numbered 11, after V lost 1 base and J lost 7 bases. The CDR3 loop is CASSLVSGTGFHQPQHF. In DNA, the CDR3 is TGTGCCAGCAGCTTAGTCTCCGGGACAGGGTTCCACCAGCCCCAGCATTTT.

The J gene is TRBJ2-1, the V gene TRBV5-1; 8 bases align to TRBD1. Germline assignment: CDR1 SGHRS and CDR2 YFSETQ. Trimming cost V 3 bases and J 6 bases; bases outside gene matches: 5. The CDR3 sequence is 14 residues long. The CDR3 coding sequence is TGCGCCAGCAGCTCGTATGACAGGGGCAATGAGCAGTTCTTC. This encodes CASSSYDRGNEQFF.

The chain combines TRBV7-2 with TRBJ2-3; D may be TRBD1 (5 bases). There are 13 residues in the CDR3. The V gene's germline CDR1 is SGHTA and CDR2 FQGNSA. V was clipped by 3 bases and J by 4 bases, with 8 bases between them. The CDR3: CASSFQGSDTQYF. CDR3 DNA: TGTGCCAGCAGCTTTCAGGGCTCAGATACGCAGTATTTT. The complete variable domain, with remaining parts taken from reference TRBV7-2 and TRBJ2-3, reads GAGVSQSPSNKVTEKGKDVELRCDPISGHTALYWYRQSLGQGLEFLIYFQGNSAPDKSGLPSDRFSAERTGGSVSTLTIQRTQQEDSAVYLCASSFQGSDTQYFGPGTRLTVL.